These 20 T cell receptor beta chains came from one sample sequenced in a study of blood T cell repertoires in COVID-19. Sequencing used immunoSEQ multiplex PCR; TCRdb keeps in-frame clones, though not all of them. The table shows roughly 190,000 clones, with approximately 82% occurring only once. The sequenced sample consisted of PBMCs or T cells enriched from blood (not recorded which). These receptor sequences come from a woman in her fifties or sixties with acute COVID-19.

This clone appeared once. The chain uses TRBV13 and TRBJ1-1; D remains ambiguous. Trimming cost V 8 bases and J 8 bases, with 12 bases left between them. The CDR3 consists of 11 residues. The germline gives CDR1 PRHDT, CDR2 FYEKMQ (reference sequence). The CDR3 DNA follows: TGTGCCAGCCAGCGGACTACGGAAGCTTTCTTT. This encodes CASQRTTEAFF.

V gene TRBV12-3 or TRBV12-4 combines with J gene TRBJ1-3; D may be TRBD1 (5 bases). Trimming removed 8 bases at V and 2 bases at J, with 10 bases between. The CDR3 covers 13 residues. CDR3 DNA: TGTGCCAGCCTCCGGGGGGCTGGAAACACCATATATTTT. Translated: CASLRGAGNTIYF.

The rearrangement joins TRBV15 to TRBJ2-7; no clear D. Germline V lookup: CDR1 LNHNV, CDR2 YYDKDF (reference sequence). Trimming removed 4 bases at V and 3 bases at J, with 10 bases between. The CDR3 runs to 13 residues. CDR3 nucleotide sequence: TGTGCCACCAGCACAAACCTCGGCTACGAGCAGTACTTC. Its translation is CATSTNLGYEQYF.

The chain joins TRBV20-1 to TRBJ1-2; 7 nucleotides match TRBD1. This CDR3 has 10 amino acids. Germline V gives CDR1 DFQATT, CDR2 SNEGSKA (reference sequence). V was clipped by 5 bases and J by 8 bases; unmatched bases: 2. The CDR3 protein is CSAWTGGYTF. The CDR3 DNA reads TGCAGTGCTTGGACAGGAGGCTACACCTTC.

CDR3 DNA: TGTGCCAGCAAGCAGGACAGCAACACTGAAGCTTTCTTT. Its translation is CASKQDSNTEAFF. The chain is built from TRBV6-5 and TRBJ1-1; D perhaps matches TRBD1 (6 bases). Trimming removed 7 bases at V and 2 bases at J, with 11 bases between. The germline V gene has CDR1 MNHEY and CDR2 SVGAGI. The CDR3 loop spans 13 amino acids.

The gene calls are TRBV7-9 and TRBJ1-1, with D maybe TRBD1 (6 bases). V was clipped by 2 bases and J by 1 base, with 17 bases between them. This CDR3 contains 17 residues. Germline CDR1 SEHNR, CDR2 FQNEAQ (reference sequence). The CDR3 DNA reads TGTGCCAGCAGCTTAACCCCCGGACAGTTCGCGAACACTGAAGCTTTCTTT. Translated, it gives CASSLTPGQFANTEAFF.

This clone occurred a few times. V and J are TRBV9 and TRBJ1-6, with 7 positions matching TRBD1. Germline V gene lookup returns CDR1 SGDLS and CDR2 YYNGEE. J was trimmed by 7 bases and V by 3 bases; bases with no gene match: 7. The CDR3 is 15 residues long. The CDR3 protein is CASSARQGGNSPLHF. CDR3 nucleotides: TGTGCCAGCAGCGCCAGACAGGGTGGGAATTCACCCCTCCACTTT.

The CDR3 is CASSQDEVRGGTEAFF. The CDR3 bases are TGCGCCAGCAGCCAAGACGAAGTGCGGGGAGGAACTGAAGCTTTCTTT. The gene calls are TRBV4-3 and TRBJ1-1; D is unclear. Trimming took off 0 bases at V and 5 bases at J, with 16 bases between the two ends. The CDR3 is 16 residues long. Germline lookup yields CDR1 LGHNA and CDR2 YSLEER.

CDR3 sequence reads: CATTLLPSGANVLTF. CDR3 in DNA: TGCGCCACCACGCTACTTCCCTCTGGGGCCAACGTCCTGACTTTC. J is TRBJ2-6 and V is TRBV10-1; D gene uncertain. There are 15 residues in the CDR3. Germline V gene sequence: CDR1 WNHNN, CDR2 SYGVQD (reference sequence). Between the trimmed V and J ends, which lost 10 bases and 0 bases, there was a span of 13 bases.

V usage is TRBV11-2 and J usage is TRBJ2-4; D not resolved. The V gene's germline CDR1 is SGHAT and CDR2 FQNNGV. CDR3 length: 12 amino acids. V dropped 5 bases and J dropped 9 bases, with 11 bases sitting between them. CDR3 sequence: CASSSEVGIQYF. CDR3 DNA: TGTGCCAGCAGCAGCGAGGTGGGCATTCAGTACTTC.

The genes are TRBV5-4 and TRBJ2-5; 12 bases map to TRBD1. This CDR3 is 15 amino acids long. The germline V gene has CDR1 SGHNT and CDR2 YYREEE (reference sequence). The ends lost 3 bases at V and 5 bases at J; junction bases unmatched: 5. The CDR3 bases are TGTGCCAGCAGCTCCTACGGGACAGGGGGCGAGACCCAGTACTTC. Protein sequence: CASSSYGTGGETQYF. The variable domain in full, completed from reference TRBV5-4 and TRBJ2-5, reads ETGVTQSPTHLIKTRGQQVTLRCSSQSGHNTVSWYQQALGQGPQFIFQYYREEENGRGNFPPRFSGLQFPNYSSELNVNALELDDSALYLCASSSYGTGGETQYFGPGTRLLVL.

Only a few counts were recorded for this clone. The rearrangement links TRBV28 to TRBJ2-1; the D gene is possibly TRBD2 (6 bases). This CDR3 region has 15 residues. In germline, CDR1 is MDHEN, CDR2 SYDVKM. V dropped 5 bases and J dropped 4 bases, with 15 bases sitting between them. CDR3 coding DNA: TGTGCCAGCAGTAGGGGACTCACTCGGTACAATGAGCAGTTCTTC. Translated: CASSRGLTRYNEQFF.

This clone was seen only a few times. The chain uses TRBV7-8 and TRBJ2-1; D may be TRBD1 (6 bases). This CDR3 has 14 amino acids. CDR1 SGHVS and CDR2 FQNEAQ come from the germline V gene. V was trimmed by 3 bases and J by 8 bases, leaving 14 bases between them. CDR3 in DNA: TGTGCCAGCAGCTTTGGGGACAATAGGGATGAGCAGTTCTTC. Its protein is CASSFGDNRDEQFF.

This chain joins TRBV18 and TRBJ1-4; 7 nucleotides align to TRBD1. The germline V gene encodes CDR1 KGHSH and CDR2 LQKENI. The CDR3 is 15 amino acids. Germline trimming cut 0 bases from V and 5 bases from J; bases unmatched to any gene: 3. The CDR3 is CASSPPGTANEKLFF. The CDR3 region has the DNA TGTGCCAGCTCACCACCCGGGACAGCAAATGAAAAACTGTTTTTT.

This rearrangement joins TRBV7-2 to TRBJ1-3, with a weak D call TRBD1 (6 bases). CDR3 length: 15 amino acids. The V end was cut by 5 bases, the J end by 8 bases, with 19 bases between. The germline V gene encodes CDR1 SGHTA and CDR2 FQGNSA. CDR3 loop: CASSPTPQGGDTIYF. The CDR3 DNA is TGTGCCAGCAGCCCCACACCACAGGGAGGGGACACCATATATTTT. Drawing the rest from reference TRBV7-2 and TRBJ1-3, the complete variable domain is GAGVSQSPSNKVTEKGKDVELRCDPISGHTALYWYRQSLGQGLEFLIYFQGNSAPDKSGLPSDRFSAERTGGSVSTLTIQRTQQEDSAVYLCASSPTPQGGDTIYFGEGSWLTVV.

The genes are TRBV24-1 and TRBJ2-2, with D possibly matching TRBD1 (6 bases). The CDR3 consists of 12 residues. The V end lost 12 bases, the J end lost 2 bases, and 9 bases lay between the germline ends. Germline CDR1 and CDR2: KGHDR and SFDVKD. Here the CDR3 reads CAAGTNTGELFF. CDR3 sequence (DNA): TGTGCCGCCGGGACAAACACCGGGGAGCTGTTTTTT.

The chain joins TRBV10-3 to TRBJ1-2; TRBD1 matches 10 bases. V shed 0 bases, J shed 8 bases, and the junction held 6 bases outside the gene matches. CDR3 length equals 15 residues. The germline gives CDR1 ENHRY, CDR2 SYGVKD. CDR3 DNA sequence: TGTGCCATCAGTGAGTCCGGGACAGGGGATGGCGGCTACACCTTC. This translates into CAISESGTGDGGYTF.

The V and J genes are TRBV4-3 and TRBJ2-2, with D possibly matching TRBD2 (6 bases). V dropped 5 bases and J dropped 8 bases, with 9 bases sitting between them. Germline-derived CDR1 and CDR2 are LGHNA and YSLEER. The CDR3 has 12 amino acids. Here the CDR3 reads CASSSRGGELFF. CDR3 DNA sequence: TGCGCCAGCAGCTCCCGGGGGGGGGAGCTGTTTTTT.

The chain recombines TRBV18 with TRBJ1-6; the D is unclear. This CDR3 comprises 13 residues. The germline V gene encodes CDR1 KGHSH and CDR2 LQKENI. With 3 bases removed from V and 8 bases from J, the gap between germline ends came to 8 bases. The DNA of the CDR3 is TGTGCCAGCTCACCCGCCCGAGATTCACCCCTCCACTTT. This translates into CASSPARDSPLHF.

V and J are TRBV3-1 (or the pseudogene TRBV3-2) and TRBJ2-2; D not certain. Trimming removed 0 bases from V and 4 bases from J, with 9 bases in between. CDR1 and CDR2 (germline): LGHDT, YNNKEL (reference sequence). This CDR3 is 15 amino acids long. The CDR3 sequence: CASSQDMARTGELFF. The DNA for the CDR3 is TGTGCCAGCAGCCAAGATATGGCCCGCACCGGGGAGCTGTTTTTT.